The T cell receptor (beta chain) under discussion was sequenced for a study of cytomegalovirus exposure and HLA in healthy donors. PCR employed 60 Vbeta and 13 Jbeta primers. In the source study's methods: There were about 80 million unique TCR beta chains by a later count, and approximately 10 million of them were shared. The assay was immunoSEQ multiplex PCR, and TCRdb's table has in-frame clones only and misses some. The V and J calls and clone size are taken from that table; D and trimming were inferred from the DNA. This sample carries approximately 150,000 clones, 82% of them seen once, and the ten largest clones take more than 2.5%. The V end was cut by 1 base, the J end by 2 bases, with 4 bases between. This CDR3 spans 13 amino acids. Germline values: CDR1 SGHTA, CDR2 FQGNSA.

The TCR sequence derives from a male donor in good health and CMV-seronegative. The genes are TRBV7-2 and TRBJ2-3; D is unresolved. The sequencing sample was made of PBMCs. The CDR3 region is CASSLEPTDTQYF. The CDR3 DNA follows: TGTGCCAGCAGCTTAGAGCCCACAGATACGCAGTATTTT.